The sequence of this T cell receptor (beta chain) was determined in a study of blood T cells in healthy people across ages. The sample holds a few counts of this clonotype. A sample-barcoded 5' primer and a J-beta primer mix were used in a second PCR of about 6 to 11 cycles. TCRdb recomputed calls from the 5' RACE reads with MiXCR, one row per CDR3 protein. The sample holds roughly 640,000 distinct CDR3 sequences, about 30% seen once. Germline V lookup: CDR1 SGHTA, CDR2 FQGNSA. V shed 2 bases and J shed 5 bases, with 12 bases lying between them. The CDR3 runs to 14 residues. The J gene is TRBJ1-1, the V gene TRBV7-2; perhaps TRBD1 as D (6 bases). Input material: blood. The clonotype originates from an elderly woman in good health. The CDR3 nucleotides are TGTGCCAGCAGCTTATGGCGGGGGCAGACTGAAGCTTTCTTT. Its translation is CASSLWRGQTEAFF.